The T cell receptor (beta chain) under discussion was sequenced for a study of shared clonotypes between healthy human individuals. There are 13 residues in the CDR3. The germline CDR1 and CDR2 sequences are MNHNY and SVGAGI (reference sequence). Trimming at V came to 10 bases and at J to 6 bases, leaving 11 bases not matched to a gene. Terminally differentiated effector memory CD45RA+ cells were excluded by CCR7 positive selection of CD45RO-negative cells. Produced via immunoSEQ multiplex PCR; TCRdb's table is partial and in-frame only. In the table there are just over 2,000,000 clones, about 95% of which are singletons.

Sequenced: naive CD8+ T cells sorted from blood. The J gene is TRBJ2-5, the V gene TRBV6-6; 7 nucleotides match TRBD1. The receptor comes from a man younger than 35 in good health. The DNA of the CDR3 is TGTGCCATCATGGGGACAGATCTGCAGACCCAGTACTTC. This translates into CAIMGTDLQTQYF.